Listed here are 2 T cell receptor beta chains from one sample, sequenced in a study of blood T cell repertoires in COVID-19. Using immunoSEQ multiplex PCR, the repertoire was profiled, and TCRdb retains in-frame clones only, with some absent. Counted here are approximately 290,000 clones, roughly 91% occurring once; the ten biggest clones make up roughly 0.8%. The sample was peripheral blood. The receptors were gathered from a man younger than 45 with acute or convalescent COVID-19.

The chain joins TRBV19 to TRBJ1-6; TRBD1 is a possible D gene (6 bases). Germline CDR1 LNHDA, CDR2 SQIVND (reference sequence). This CDR3 region has 15 residues. The V end lost 5 bases, the J end lost 7 bases, and 15 bases lay between the germline ends. The chain's CDR3 is CASSAATGPNSPLHF. The CDR3 nucleotides read TGTGCCAGTAGTGCCGCGACAGGCCCGAATTCACCCCTCCACTTT.

This clone was seen just once. The chain recombines TRBV25-1 with TRBJ2-5; 7 bases line up with TRBD2. This CDR3 spans 18 amino acids. The germline V gene encodes CDR1 MGHDK and CDR2 SYGVNS. The V gene end was trimmed by 1 base and the J gene end by 5 bases; junction bases not matched to a gene: 16. CDR3 region: CASSEFIRGLHGRETQYF. The CDR3 DNA sequence: TGTGCCAGCAGTGAATTCATCCGGGGACTACATGGGAGGGAGACCCAGTACTTC.